Shown below are 27 T cell receptor beta chains from a single sample sequenced in a study of blood T cell repertoires in COVID-19. Data came from immunoSEQ multiplex PCR; TCRdb stores just in-frame clones and leaves some out. The profile shows more than 70,000 clones, roughly 86% of them singletons. The specimen sequenced was peripheral blood. The receptors here all came from a man between 45 and 60 years old with active or convalescent COVID-19.

V and J are TRBV5-6 and TRBJ2-7; 10 bases fit TRBD2. The germline V gene has CDR1 SGHDT and CDR2 YYEEEE. The CDR3 is 16 residues long. The V segment lost 4 bases and the J segment 5 bases; nucleotides outside the gene matches: 12. As DNA, the CDR3 is TGTGCCAGCAGCCCAAACCACGGTAGCGGGGGGAACGAGCAGTACGTC. Translated, it gives CASSPNHGSGGNEQYV.

V gene TRBV5-1 combines with J gene TRBJ1-5; 10 bases align to TRBD1. Trimming cost V 0 bases and J 7 bases; bases outside gene matches: 4. The V gene's germline CDR1 is SGHRS and CDR2 YFSETQ. The CDR3 loop spans 15 amino acids. CDR3 in DNA: TGCGCCAGCAGCTTGGCAGGACAGGGGGAGCAGCCCCAGCATTTT. This codes for CASSLAGQGEQPQHF.

This sequence joins TRBV5-1 and TRBJ2-3, with TRBD2 as a possible D gene (5 bases). Trimming removed 0 bases from V and 5 bases from J, with 10 bases in between. CDR3 length: 14 residues. Germline-derived CDR1 and CDR2 are SGHRS and YFSETQ. In nucleotides, the CDR3 is TGCGCCAGCAGCTTGGGAAAAGCGGTAGATACGCAGTATTTT. This sequence encodes CASSLGKAVDTQYF.

The chain joins TRBV3-1 (or the pseudogene TRBV3-2) to TRBJ2-1; 13 bases agree with TRBD2. This CDR3 spans 16 amino acids. J lost 6 bases, V lost 3 bases, and 5 bases had no gene match. Germline values: CDR1 LGHDT, CDR2 YNNKEL (reference sequence). CDR3 protein: CASSHLLAGGGNEQFF. The CDR3, as DNA: TGTGCCAGCAGCCACCTACTAGCGGGGGGGGGCAATGAGCAGTTCTTC.

Worth noting for this clone: Other DNA sequences in this specimen translate into the identical CDR3. The chain has TRBV14 and TRBJ1-2; possible D gene TRBD1, 5 bases. Trimming pared 1 base from V and 2 bases from J, leaving 5 bases between. The CDR3 runs 13 residues. CDR1 is SGHDN, CDR2 FVKESK, per germline. CDR3 in DNA: TGTGCCAGCAGCCAAGCAGGGAACTATGGCTACACCTTC. It is translated as CASSQAGNYGYTF.

The chain recombines TRBV14 with TRBJ1-2; D not resolved. V was cut by 4 bases and J by 4 bases, with 16 bases left in between. The CDR3 is 15 amino acids. Germline V gene lookup returns CDR1 SGHDN and CDR2 FVKESK. The CDR3 DNA is TGTGCCAGCAGCCCCCCCCTGAAGGGAGGCTATGGCTACACCTTC. Translation: CASSPPLKGGYGYTF. The full variable domain, completed using reference TRBV14 and TRBJ1-2, is EAGVTQFPSHSVIEKGQTVTLRCDPISGHDNLYWYRRVMGKEIKFLLHFVKESKQDESGMPNNRFLAERTGGTYSTLKVQPAELEDSGVYFCASSPPLKGGYGYTFGSGTRLTVV.

The chain joins TRBV29-1 to TRBJ2-7; TRBD1 might be the D (5 bases). Germline CDR1 and CDR2: SQVTM and ANQGSEA. This CDR3 region has 13 residues. V was cut by 6 bases and J by 2 bases, with 14 bases left in between. CDR3 loop: CSVVRQGTYEQYF. CDR3 sequence (DNA): TGCAGCGTGGTCCGGCAGGGTACCTACGAGCAGTACTTC.

This sequence joins TRBV11-2 and TRBJ2-1; 8 bases are shared with TRBD1. The CDR3 runs to 14 residues. V lost 2 bases to trimming and J lost 5 bases; unmatched junction nucleotides: 2. Germline CDR1 SGHAT, CDR2 FQNNGV. The CDR3 reads CASSLTGGNNEQFF. Written as DNA, the CDR3 is TGTGCCAGCAGCTTAACAGGGGGGAACAATGAGCAGTTCTTC. The full variable domain, rest sourced from reference TRBV11-2 and TRBJ2-1, is EAGVAQSPRYKIIEKRQSVAFWCNPISGHATLYWYQQILGQGPKLLIQFQNNGVVDDSQLPKDRFSAERLKGVDSTLKIQPAKLEDSAVYLCASSLTGGNNEQFFGPGTRLTVL.

This chain joins TRBV20-1 and TRBJ2-7, with 7 bases lining up with TRBD1. The length of the CDR3 is 11 residues. Germline V gene data show CDR1 as DFQATT and CDR2 as SNEGSKA (reference sequence). V lost 8 bases to trimming and J lost 2 bases; unmatched junction nucleotides: 3. The CDR3 coding sequence is TGCAGTACAGGGGATCCCTACGAGCAGTACGTC. It encodes CSTGDPYEQYV.

This clone was counted a few times. The rearrangement joins TRBV19 to TRBJ1-3; 9 bases line up with TRBD1. The CDR3 contains 15 residues. Germline trimming cut 9 bases from V and 2 bases from J; bases unmatched to any gene: 8. Germline CDR1 and CDR2: LNHDA and SQIVND (reference sequence). The chain's CDR3 is CASHTGGRTGNTIYF. The CDR3 bases are TGTGCCAGCCACACAGGGGGCCGCACTGGAAACACCATATATTTT.

This clone was observed a few times. The V gene is TRBV6-6, the J gene TRBJ1-1, with 7 bases matching TRBD1. The CDR3 is 14 residues long. Trimming removed 2 bases from V and 3 bases from J; junction bases left unmatched: 3. Per the germline V gene, CDR1 is MNHNY and CDR2 is SVGAGI (reference sequence). DNA of the CDR3: TGTGCCAGCAGTTACGCAGGGGGAGACACTGAAGCTTTCTTT. Translation gives CASSYAGGDTEAFF.

The chain joins TRBV9 to TRBJ1-5; the D gene is possibly TRBD1 (6 bases). Per germline, CDR1 SGDLS and CDR2 YYNGEE. The germline V and J ends were trimmed by 3 bases and 7 bases, with 11 bases remaining between them. There are 13 residues in the CDR3. In DNA form, the CDR3 reads TGTGCCAGCAGCGCAGGGGCGGGCCAGCCCCAGCATTTT. Protein: CASSAGAGQPQHF.

V gene TRBV6-6 combines with J gene TRBJ2-5; TRBD2 matches at 13 bases. Germline loops: CDR1 MNHNY, CDR2 SVGAGI (reference sequence). V dropped 7 bases and J dropped 3; count of bases not matched to a gene: 5. This CDR3 contains 15 residues. CDR3 region: CASNQGTSGEETQYF. CDR3 DNA sequence: TGTGCCAGCAATCAGGGGACTAGCGGGGAAGAGACCCAGTACTTC.

CDR3 in DNA: TGTGCCAGCAGTACCACTGACAGGGGACCATACGAGCAGTACGTC. Its protein product is CASSTTDRGPYEQYV. This chain uses TRBV6-9 with TRBJ2-7, with 8 bases lining up with TRBD1. J lost 4 bases, V lost 5 bases, and 10 bases had no gene match. Looked up from germline, CDR1 is MNHGY and CDR2 is SVAAGI. The CDR3 runs 15 residues.

The J gene is TRBJ1-1, the V gene TRBV25-1, with TRBD1 matching 9 bases. The CDR3 totals 13 residues. Germline assignment: CDR1 MGHDK and CDR2 SYGVNS. J gave up 5 bases and V 6 bases, and 4 bases lay outside the gene matches. CDR3 residues: CASRGQGATEAFF. Written as DNA, the CDR3 is TGTGCCAGCAGGGGACAGGGTGCTACTGAAGCTTTCTTT. Complete variable domain (other parts from reference TRBV25-1 and TRBJ1-1): EADIYQTPRYLVIGTGKKITLECSQTMGHDKMYWYQQDPGMELHLIHYSYGVNSTEKGDLSSESTVSRIRTEHFPLTLESARPSHTSQYLCASRGQGATEAFFGQGTRLTVV.

In its sample, this clone was seen once. The V call is TRBV29-1, the J call TRBJ1-4; TRBD1 might be the D (6 bases). With 6 bases removed from V and 5 bases from J, the gap between germline ends came to 10 bases. The germline gives CDR1 SQVTM, CDR2 ANQGSEA. The CDR3 length is 12 residues. In DNA, the CDR3 is TGCAGCGTACAGGGAGGGAATGAAAAACTGTTTTTT. The encoded protein is CSVQGGNEKLFF.

This clone has just a few counts. The chain uses TRBV2 and TRBJ1-2; 10 bases map to TRBD1. Unmatched junction bases numbered 8, after V lost 6 bases and J lost 4 bases. Germline V CDR1 and CDR2: SNHLY, FYNNEI. This CDR3 has 15 residues. DNA of the CDR3: TGTGCCAGCAGGAAAGGACAGGGGGGCGCCTATGGCTACACCTTC. Protein: CASRKGQGGAYGYTF.

The chain has TRBV5-1 and TRBJ1-1; 11 bases fit TRBD1. V dropped 4 bases and J dropped 4; count of bases not matched to a gene: 12. The CDR3 sequence is 17 residues long. Germline V gene data show CDR1 as SGHRS and CDR2 as YFSETQ. CDR3 bases: TGCGCCAGCAGCGAGGGACAGGGGGTGGGATTTGGCACTGAAGCTTTCTTT. Its protein is CASSEGQGVGFGTEAFF.

The rearrangement links TRBV19 to TRBJ2-6, with D perhaps TRBD1 (6 bases). CDR1 is LNHDA, CDR2 SQIVND, per germline (reference sequence). Trimming stripped 7 bases from V and 0 bases from J, with 10 bases between. This CDR3 region has 15 residues. The CDR3 loop is CASTDRSSGANVLTF. In nucleotides, the CDR3 is TGTGCCAGTACGGACAGATCCTCTGGGGCCAACGTCCTGACTTTC.

The chain has TRBV5-1 and TRBJ2-3; 14 bases align to TRBD2. Per germline, CDR1 SGHRS and CDR2 YFSETQ. Germline trimming cut 3 bases from V and 2 bases from J; bases unmatched to any gene: 5. CDR3 size: 17 residues. CDR3 nucleotides: TGCGCCAGCAGCTCCGGGACTAGCGGGGGTTACACAGATACGCAGTATTTT. Amino acids: CASSSGTSGGYTDTQYF.

The chain carries TRBV2 and TRBJ1-6; D not certain. V lost 3 bases and J 5 bases, leaving 8 bases between the germline ends. Germline lookup yields CDR1 SNHLY and CDR2 FYNNEI. This CDR3 is 14 amino acids long. CDR3 region: CASSDRSHNSPLHF. CDR3 in DNA: TGTGCCAGCAGTGACAGATCCCATAATTCACCCCTCCACTTT.

The CDR3 protein is CASPRVMVNYEQYV. For the CDR3, the DNA is TGTGCCAGCCCCAGGGTAATGGTAAACTACGAGCAGTACGTC. The chain recombines TRBV19 with TRBJ2-7, with a tentative D call TRBD1 (5 bases). V was cut by 9 bases and J by 3 bases, with 18 bases left in between. This CDR3 is 14 amino acids long. Germline V CDR1 and CDR2: LNHDA, SQIVND (reference sequence).

This chain links TRBV7-9 with TRBJ2-1, with 7 positions matching TRBD1. Germline V gene data show CDR1 as SEHNR and CDR2 as FQNEAQ (reference sequence). The J segment lost 8 bases and the V segment lost 5 bases, leaving 9 bases of the junction unmatched. The CDR3 loop spans 14 amino acids. CDR3 sequence (DNA): TGTGCCAGCAGCGACGACAGGGTTGTAGATGAGCAGTTCTTC. Translating it yields CASSDDRVVDEQFF.

The J gene is TRBJ2-3, the V gene TRBV4-2, with 15 bases matching TRBD2. Trimming removed 3 bases from V and 3 bases from J; junction bases left unmatched: 10. CDR1 and CDR2 (germline): LGHNA, YNFKEQ. This CDR3 is 19 amino acids long. CDR3 in DNA: TGTGCCAGCAGCCAGAGGACTAGCGGGGGGGCCAGGAGAACAGATACGCAGTATTTT. Its translation: CASSQRTSGGARRTDTQYF.

This chain connects TRBV19 to TRBJ1-5, with 7 bases that match TRBD1. Germline CDR1 is LNHDA and CDR2 is SQIVND (reference sequence). V shed 3 bases and J 5 bases; nucleotides not matched to a gene: 4. This CDR3 contains 14 residues. This CDR3 reads CASSMGTEYQPQHF. The CDR3 DNA follows: TGTGCCAGTAGTATGGGGACAGAGTATCAGCCCCAGCATTTT.

The V gene is TRBV6-5, the J gene TRBJ1-6; a weak D match, TRBD1 (6 bases). The V end lost 0 bases, the J end lost 9 bases, and 15 bases lay between the germline ends. The length of the CDR3 is 16 residues. Looked up from germline, CDR1 is MNHEY and CDR2 is SVGAGI. The CDR3 region has the DNA TGTGCCAGCAGTTACTCTAACAGGGAACTTAGTTCACCCCTCCACTTT. Protein: CASSYSNRELSSPLHF.

The chain joins TRBV9 to TRBJ2-3; 7 nucleotides agree with TRBD1. From germline, CDR1 is SGDLS and CDR2 YYNGEE. CDR3 length equals 14 residues. V trimming: 2 bases; J trimming: 6 bases; junction bases outside the gene matches: 6. The CDR3 coding sequence is TGTGCCAGCAGCGTGACAGGGCAAGGGGATACGCAGTATTTT. Its translation is CASSVTGQGDTQYF.